This entry concerns a single TCR beta chain. The antigen remains unidentified. Sequenced by immunoSEQ multiplex PCR; TCRdb stores in-frame clones only, minus some. The sample includes about 61,000 clones, 85% to 90% of them seen just once. The entry originates in a study of OX40 agonist ivuxolimab in advanced cancers. On the study more broadly: Patients assigned to dose escalation were diagnosed with hepatocellular carcinoma, melanoma, renal cell or head and neck cancer. Whole-study findings and limits: Low clonal expansion, among the lowest seen, marked partial responders at 0.1-3.0 mg/kg. Normalized expansion of T-cell clones was also low for some nonresponders.

Trimming took 6 bases from V and 1 from J; bases not matched to a gene: 8. This CDR3 contains 16 residues. Germline V CDR1 and CDR2: WNHNN, SYGVQD (reference sequence). The J gene is TRBJ2-7, the V gene TRBV10-1, with 11 bases aligning to TRBD1. Here the sequenced sample was CD4+ or CD8+ T cells sorted from blood, taken in a trial of the OX40 agonist ivuxolimab. This receptor was obtained from an adult with an advanced solid tumor such as melanoma, head and neck, liver or kidney cancer. The CDR3 sequence: CASRNPGTGGSYEQYF. CDR3 bases: TGCGCCAGCAGAAACCCCGGGACAGGGGGATCCTACGAGCAGTACTTC.